This T cell receptor (beta chain) came from a study of metastatic and nonmetastatic thyroid tumors. No patient received treatment before thyroid surgery. Per germline, CDR1 SEHNR and CDR2 FQNEAQ (reference sequence). The CDR3 runs 14 residues. V dropped 1 base and J dropped 3 bases, with 10 bases sitting between them. TCRdb re-called clones via MiXCR from the PCR reads. The table shows approximately 28,000 clones, with less than 30% occurring only once. Sequencing input: blood. The chain uses TRBV7-9 and TRBJ2-7; D is unresolved. The origin of this receptor is a female donor with papillary thyroid cancer or a benign thyroid nodule (not recorded which). Some clones in this sample may be carry-over from other donors' samples. CDR3 amino acids: CASSLDPGNYEQYV. Here the CDR3 DNA reads TGTGCCAGCAGCTTAGATCCGGGCAACTACGAGCAGTACGTC.